These 21 T cell receptor beta chains originate from one sample sequenced in a study of blood T cell repertoires in COVID-19. Sequenced by immunoSEQ multiplex PCR; TCRdb stores in-frame clones only, minus some. The sample has around 300,000 clones, over 80% seen once. Sequencing input: peripheral blood. These receptors originate from a middle-aged woman with acute or convalescent COVID-19.

V is TRBV5-1 and J is TRBJ2-1; TRBD2 aligns across 11 bases. The CDR3 runs to 16 residues. After removal of 2 bases from V and 2 bases from J, the junction contained 3 bases not matched to a gene. The germline gives CDR1 SGHRS, CDR2 YFSETQ. Here the CDR3 reads CASSLPTSGAYNEQFF. The DNA for the CDR3 is TGCGCCAGCAGCTTACCGACTAGCGGGGCCTACAATGAGCAGTTCTTC.

This sequence joins TRBV5-1 and TRBJ1-2; 7 bases match TRBD1. The CDR3 consists of 16 residues. V lost 3 bases, J lost 1 base, and 9 bases stayed unmatched. CDR1 and CDR2 from the germline V gene are SGHRS and YFSETQ. Here the CDR3 reads CASSSTRGGGNYGYTF. The CDR3 DNA reads as TGCGCCAGCAGCTCCACCCGAGGGGGCGGTAACTATGGCTACACCTTC. The full variable domain, with the rest looked up from reference TRBV5-1 and TRBJ1-2, is KAGVTQTPRYLIKTRGQQVTLSCSPISGHRSVSWYQQTPGQGLQFLFEYFSETQRNKGNFPGRFSGRQFSNSRSEMNVSTLELGDSALYLCASSSTRGGGNYGYTFGSGTRLTVV.

V gene TRBV5-1 combines with J gene TRBJ1-2; 11 bases map to TRBD1. From germline, CDR1 is SGHRS and CDR2 YFSETQ. CDR3 length equals 16 residues. V gave up 3 bases and J gave up 3 bases; unmatched junction bases: 7. CDR3 nucleotides: TGCGCCAGCAGCTATCAGAGGGGACAGGGGGACTATGGCTACACCTTC. This gives the protein CASSYQRGQGDYGYTF.

J is TRBJ2-5 and V is TRBV10-3, with D possibly being TRBD2 (5 bases). This CDR3 has 13 amino acids. The germline V gene has CDR1 ENHRY and CDR2 SYGVKD. V was shortened by 10 bases and J by 1 base, with 13 bases between the two germline ends. The DNA of the CDR3 is TGTGCCAATGCGCGGGCCACCCAAGAGACCCAGTACTTC. Protein product: CANARATQETQYF.

The chain uses TRBV5-6 and TRBJ1-5; tentatively, D is TRBD1 (5 bases). The CDR3 has 15 residues. Trimming removed 0 bases from V and 4 bases from J, with 11 bases in between. Germline V gene lookup returns CDR1 SGHDT and CDR2 YYEEEE. This CDR3 reads CASSLVAQGNQPQHF. CDR3 nucleotide sequence: TGTGCCAGCAGCTTGGTCGCCCAGGGAAATCAGCCCCAGCATTTT.

V and J are TRBV24-1 and TRBJ1-6; no firm D call. CDR3 length: 16 amino acids. Germline V gene lookup returns CDR1 KGHDR and CDR2 SFDVKD. Deletions cut 7 bases from V and 0 bases from J, with 12 bases between. DNA of the CDR3: TGTGCCACCAGCGCCGGGATGTTCTCCTATAATTCACCCCTCCACTTT. Protein sequence: CATSAGMFSYNSPLHF.

The chain is built from TRBV2 and TRBJ1-2; 8 positions agree with TRBD1. The CDR3 covers 14 residues. CDR1 and CDR2 (germline): SNHLY, FYNNEI. Losses at the gene ends were 1 base for V and 4 bases for J; bases not matched to a gene: 2. The CDR3 here is CASSEGGTGYGYTF. CDR3 nucleotides: TGTGCCAGCAGTGAAGGGGGGACAGGCTATGGCTACACCTTC.

This sequence joins TRBV19 and TRBJ1-1; no clear D. CDR3 length: 13 amino acids. The V end was cut by 3 bases, the J end by 1 base, with 6 bases between. From germline, CDR1 is LNHDA and CDR2 SQIVND (reference sequence). The DNA of the CDR3 is TGTGCCAGTAGTATTTCCCGGAACACTGAAGCTTTCTTT. Residues: CASSISRNTEAFF.

The rearrangement links TRBV3-1 (or the pseudogene TRBV3-2) to TRBJ2-1, with D possibly matching TRBD2 (6 bases). V lost 1 base and J lost 10, with 14 bases in between. The germline CDR1 and CDR2 sequences are LGHDT and YNNKEL (reference sequence). The CDR3 is 14 amino acids. The CDR3 loop is CASSQVNSGVEQFF. DNA for the CDR3: TGTGCCAGCAGCCAAGTTAACTCGGGGGTAGAGCAGTTCTTC.

The gene calls are TRBV3-1 (or the pseudogene TRBV3-2) and TRBJ1-2, with 7 bases aligning to TRBD1. The CDR3 has 15 amino acids. CDR1 is LGHDT and CDR2 is YNNKEL in the germline V gene (reference sequence). Germline trimming cut 0 bases from V and 8 bases from J; bases unmatched to any gene: 9. DNA for the CDR3: TGTGCCAGCAGCCAAGATCGGGACAGAGGGGGCGGCTACACCTTC. Protein: CASSQDRDRGGGYTF.

This chain joins TRBV6-6 and TRBJ2-2; tentatively, D is TRBD2 (5 bases). Germline V gene lookup returns CDR1 MNHNY and CDR2 SVGAGI (reference sequence). The germline V and J ends were trimmed by 2 bases and 1 base, with 11 bases remaining between them. CDR3 length equals 16 residues. CDR3 bases: TGTGCCAGCAGTTACGGGAGATCTCTGAACACCGGGGAGCTGTTTTTT. Its protein is CASSYGRSLNTGELFF.

The chain couples TRBV19 to TRBJ2-3, with 12 positions matching TRBD2. Germline V gene sequence: CDR1 LNHDA, CDR2 SQIVND (reference sequence). The CDR3 sequence is 15 residues long. Unmatched junction bases numbered 3, after V lost 4 bases and J lost 4 bases. CDR3 sequence reads: CASSSPSGGADTQYF. The CDR3 nucleotides are TGTGCCAGTAGTAGTCCTAGCGGGGGGGCAGATACGCAGTATTTT.

Turning to this clone: One end of the junction is discordant with germline, which a read error may explain. The chain carries TRBV7-8 and TRBJ1-5; TRBD1 matches at 9 bases. This CDR3 spans 15 amino acids. CDR1 is SGHVS and CDR2 is FQNEAQ in the germline V gene. The CDR3 spells CASSLEDRGKQPQHF. The CDR3 DNA reads TGTGCCAGCAGCTTAGAGGACAGGGGCAAACAGCCCCAGCATTTT.

The chain employs TRBV3-1 (or the pseudogene TRBV3-2) and TRBJ2-3; D ambiguous. CDR1 and CDR2 from the germline V gene are LGHDT and YNNKEL (reference sequence). V was clipped by 0 bases and J by 9 bases, with 7 bases between them. The CDR3 extends over 12 amino acids. This CDR3 reads CASSQDLRTQYF. The CDR3 DNA reads TGTGCCAGCAGCCAAGATCTACGGACGCAGTATTTT.

V usage is TRBV12-2 and J usage is TRBJ1-2; the DNA was not used to check the table's D call, TRBD1. TRBV12-2 corresponds to a pseudogene. The CDR3 extends over 19 amino acids. CDR3 amino acids: CASRLPQTGGLKRGDGYTF. The CDR3 nucleotides read TGTGCAAGTCGCTTACCTCAAACAGGGGGCTTAAAGAGGGGTGATGGCTACACCTTC.

The gene calls are TRBV7-2 and TRBJ2-5, with a tentative D call TRBD2 (6 bases). The CDR3 runs to 14 residues. V dropped 5 bases and J dropped 5 bases, with 15 bases sitting between them. Germline CDR1 reads SGHTA; CDR2 reads FQGNSA. The CDR3 bases are TGTGCCAGCAGCATAGATGTGGGGAGGGAGACCCAGTACTTC. Protein product: CASSIDVGRETQYF. The full variable domain, in which reference TRBV7-2 and TRBJ2-5 provide the parts outside the CDR3, is GAGVSQSPSNKVTEKGKDVELRCDPISGHTALYWYRQSLGQGLEFLIYFQGNSAPDKSGLPSDRFSAERTGGSVSTLTIQRTQQEDSAVYLCASSIDVGRETQYFGPGTRLLVL.

The rearrangement uses TRBV3-1 (or the pseudogene TRBV3-2) and TRBJ1-2, with no clear D. The CDR3 contains 13 residues. The germline V gene encodes CDR1 LGHDT and CDR2 YNNKEL (reference sequence). V was pared by 6 bases and J by 3 bases, with 11 bases between. In DNA form, the CDR3 reads TGTGCCAGCAGTCGGACTGACTACTATGGCTACACCTTC. Translated: CASSRTDYYGYTF.

This chain joins TRBV6-5 and TRBJ1-1, with TRBD1 matching 10 bases. This CDR3 comprises 14 residues. V dropped 5 bases and J dropped 4; count of bases not matched to a gene: 4. Germline lookup yields CDR1 MNHEY and CDR2 SVGAGI. Written as DNA, the CDR3 is TGTGCCAGCAGTAGGGGACAGGGGCCCACTGAAGCTTTCTTT. Translation: CASSRGQGPTEAFF.

This chain connects TRBV5-4 to TRBJ2-5, with 11 bases matching TRBD2. Germline V gene sequence: CDR1 SGHNT, CDR2 YYREEE (reference sequence). The CDR3 covers 15 residues. The J segment lost 5 bases and the V segment lost 3 bases, leaving 6 bases of the junction unmatched. CDR3 loop: CASSSTSGVYETQYF. The CDR3 region has the DNA TGTGCCAGCAGCTCGACTAGCGGGGTGTACGAGACCCAGTACTTC.

J is TRBJ1-6 and V is TRBV10-3; 8 bases are a match to TRBD1. The V gene end was trimmed by 5 bases and the J gene end by 7 bases; junction bases not matched to a gene: 13. This CDR3 spans 17 amino acids. Looked up from germline, CDR1 is ENHRY and CDR2 is SYGVKD. CDR3 loop: CAISPSLGTGENSPLHF. Here the CDR3 DNA reads TGTGCCATCAGTCCGAGCCTGGGGACAGGTGAAAATTCACCCCTCCACTTT.

The chain couples TRBV4-1 to TRBJ2-5; 11 bases are a match to TRBD1. Germline V gene data show CDR1 as MGHRA and CDR2 as YSYEKL. The CDR3 is made up of 14 amino acids. The ends lost 4 bases at V and 4 bases at J; junction bases unmatched: 2. This CDR3 is CASSLGQGAETQYF. The DNA of the CDR3 is TGCGCCAGCAGCCTCGGACAGGGGGCAGAGACCCAGTACTTC.